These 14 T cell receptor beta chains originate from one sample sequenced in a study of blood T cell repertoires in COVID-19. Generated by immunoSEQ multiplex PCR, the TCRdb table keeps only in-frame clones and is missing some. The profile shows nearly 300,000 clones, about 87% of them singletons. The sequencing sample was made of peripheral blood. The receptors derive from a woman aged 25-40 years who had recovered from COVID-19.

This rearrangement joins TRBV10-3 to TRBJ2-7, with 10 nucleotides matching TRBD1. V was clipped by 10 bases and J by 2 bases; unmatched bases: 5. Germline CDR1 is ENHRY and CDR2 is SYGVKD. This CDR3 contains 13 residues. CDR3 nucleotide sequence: TGTGCCAGTGGACAGGGGGGGCCCTACGAGCAGTACTTC. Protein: CASGQGGPYEQYF.

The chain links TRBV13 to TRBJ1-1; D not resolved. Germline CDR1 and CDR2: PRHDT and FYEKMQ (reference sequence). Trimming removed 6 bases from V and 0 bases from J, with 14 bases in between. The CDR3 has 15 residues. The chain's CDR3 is CASRVGRLVNTEAFF. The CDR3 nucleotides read TGTGCCAGCAGAGTAGGGAGGTTAGTGAACACTGAAGCTTTCTTT.

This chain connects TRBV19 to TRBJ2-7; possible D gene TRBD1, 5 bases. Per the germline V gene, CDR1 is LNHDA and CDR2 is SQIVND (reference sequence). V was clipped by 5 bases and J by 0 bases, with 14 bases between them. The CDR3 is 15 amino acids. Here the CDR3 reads CASSSLGAYSYEQYF. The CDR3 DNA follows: TGTGCCAGTAGTTCCTTAGGGGCGTACTCCTACGAGCAGTACTTC.

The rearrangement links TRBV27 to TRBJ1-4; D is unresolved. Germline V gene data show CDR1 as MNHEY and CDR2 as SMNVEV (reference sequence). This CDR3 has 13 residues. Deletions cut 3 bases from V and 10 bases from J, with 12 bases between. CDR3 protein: CASSFGVQGKLFF. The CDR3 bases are TGTGCCAGCAGTTTCGGGGTTCAAGGAAAACTGTTTTTT.

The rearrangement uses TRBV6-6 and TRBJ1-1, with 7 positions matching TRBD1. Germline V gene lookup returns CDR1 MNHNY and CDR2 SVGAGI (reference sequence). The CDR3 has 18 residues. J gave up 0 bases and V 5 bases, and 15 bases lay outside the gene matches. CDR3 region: CASSRPKKGATVNTEAFF. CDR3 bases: TGTGCCAGCAGTCGCCCGAAGAAGGGGGCAACGGTGAACACTGAAGCTTTCTTT.

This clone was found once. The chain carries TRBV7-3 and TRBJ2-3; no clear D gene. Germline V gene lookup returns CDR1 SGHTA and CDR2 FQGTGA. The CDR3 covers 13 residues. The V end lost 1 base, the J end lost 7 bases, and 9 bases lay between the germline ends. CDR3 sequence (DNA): TGTGCCAGCAGCTTAAACGCTGGCAATACGCAGTATTTT. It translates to CASSLNAGNTQYF.

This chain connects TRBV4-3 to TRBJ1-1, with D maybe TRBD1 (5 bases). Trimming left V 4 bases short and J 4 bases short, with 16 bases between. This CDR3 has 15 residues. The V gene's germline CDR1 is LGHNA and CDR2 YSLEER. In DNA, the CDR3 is TGCGCCAGCAGCCGCGAGCTCGCGGGGGGCACTGAAGCTTTCTTT. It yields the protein CASSRELAGGTEAFF.

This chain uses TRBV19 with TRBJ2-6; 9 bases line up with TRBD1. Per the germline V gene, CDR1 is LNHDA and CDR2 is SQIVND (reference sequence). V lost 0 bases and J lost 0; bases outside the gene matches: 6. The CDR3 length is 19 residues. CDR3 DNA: TGTGCCAGTAGTATAGATCTATTGGGACAGGGCTCTGGGGCCAACGTCCTGACTTTC. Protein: CASSIDLLGQGSGANVLTF. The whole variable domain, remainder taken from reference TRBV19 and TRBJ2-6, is DGGITQSPKYLFRKEGQNVTLSCEQNLNHDAMYWYRQDPGQGLRLIYYSQIVNDFQKGDIAEGYSVSREKKESFPLTVTSAQKNPTAFYLCASSIDLLGQGSGANVLTFGAGSRLTVL.

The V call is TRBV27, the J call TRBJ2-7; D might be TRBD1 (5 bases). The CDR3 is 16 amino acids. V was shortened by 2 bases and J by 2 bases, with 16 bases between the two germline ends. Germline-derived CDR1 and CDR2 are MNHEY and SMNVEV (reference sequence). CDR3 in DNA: TGTGCCAGCAGTTTACTGGGGTGGCAGGGAACCTACGAGCAGTACTTC. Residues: CASSLLGWQGTYEQYF.

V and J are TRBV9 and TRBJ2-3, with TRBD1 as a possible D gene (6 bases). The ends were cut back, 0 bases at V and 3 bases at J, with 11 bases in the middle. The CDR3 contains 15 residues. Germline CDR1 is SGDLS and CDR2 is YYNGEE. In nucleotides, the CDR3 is TGTGCCAGCAGCGTAGCTCAGGGGCGAACAGATACGCAGTATTTT. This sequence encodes CASSVAQGRTDTQYF.

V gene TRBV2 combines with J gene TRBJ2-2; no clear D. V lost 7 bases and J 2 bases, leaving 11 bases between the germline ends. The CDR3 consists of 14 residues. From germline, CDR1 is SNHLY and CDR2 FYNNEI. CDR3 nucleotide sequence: TGTGCCAGCATTTTGAGTGCAAACACCGGGGAGCTGTTTTTT. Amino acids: CASILSANTGELFF.

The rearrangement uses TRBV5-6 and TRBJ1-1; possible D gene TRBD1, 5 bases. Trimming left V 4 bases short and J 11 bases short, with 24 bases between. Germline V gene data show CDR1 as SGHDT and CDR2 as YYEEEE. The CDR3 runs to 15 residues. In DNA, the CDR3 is TGTGCCAGCAGCACCTTCATAGGGGAGGTAGGAAATGCTTTCTTT. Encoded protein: CASSTFIGEVGNAFF.

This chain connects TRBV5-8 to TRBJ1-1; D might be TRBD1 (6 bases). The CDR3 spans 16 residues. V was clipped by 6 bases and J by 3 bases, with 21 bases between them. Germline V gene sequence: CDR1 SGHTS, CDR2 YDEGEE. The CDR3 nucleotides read TGTGCCAGCACCAAGATTGGCAGGGGTGTGGACACTGAAGCTTTCTTT. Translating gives CASTKIGRGVDTEAFF.

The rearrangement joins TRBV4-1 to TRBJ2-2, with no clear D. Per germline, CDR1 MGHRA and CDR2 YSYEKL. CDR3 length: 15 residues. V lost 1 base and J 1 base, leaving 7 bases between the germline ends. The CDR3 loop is CASSQAHRNTGELFF. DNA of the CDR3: TGCGCCAGCAGCCAAGCCCACAGGAACACCGGGGAGCTGTTTTTT.